The 25 T cell receptor beta chains given below trace back to one sample, sequenced in a study of OX40 agonist ivuxolimab in advanced cancers. Libraries were prepared by immunoSEQ multiplex PCR; TCRdb keeps only in-frame clonotypes and omits some of them. The sample carries tens of thousands of clones, approximately 91% recorded once. The sample in question was CD4+ or CD8+ T cells sorted from blood, obtained in a trial of the OX40 agonist ivuxolimab. The receptors were gathered from an adult with an advanced solid tumor such as melanoma, head and neck, liver or kidney cancer.

The V gene is TRBV11-3, the J gene TRBJ1-1; D possibly corresponds to TRBD1 (5 bases). The CDR3 runs 13 residues. The germline V gene has CDR1 SGHNT and CDR2 YENEEA. The V and J ends lost 6 bases and 11 bases respectively, with 19 bases between them. The CDR3 DNA sequence: TGTGCCAGCAGAGACGGGACCCTCGAGGGGGCTTTCTTT. It encodes CASRDGTLEGAFF.

J is TRBJ1-3 and V is TRBV10-3; D ambiguous. Germline CDR1 and CDR2: ENHRY and SYGVKD. Trimming stripped 3 bases from V and 3 bases from J, with 12 bases between. This CDR3 contains 15 residues. CDR3 sequence reads: CAISEPASGGNTIYF. DNA of the CDR3: TGTGCCATCAGTGAACCCGCCTCGGGTGGAAACACCATATATTTT.

The genes are TRBV12-5 and TRBJ2-3, with D uncertain. Germline V gives CDR1 LGHNT, CDR2 FRNRAP. The CDR3 sequence is 10 residues long. Trimming took 1 base from V and 8 from J, leaving 1 base between them. CDR3 sequence: CASGLGTQYF. The CDR3 DNA reads as TGTGCTAGTGGTTTGGGTACGCAGTATTTT.

The chain carries TRBV6-6 and TRBJ2-3, with TRBD2 identical over 8 bases. From germline, CDR1 is MNHNY and CDR2 SVGAGI (reference sequence). The CDR3 loop spans 15 amino acids. The trim removed 4 bases at V and 4 bases at J, leaving 7 bases unmatched. This chain's CDR3 is CASSLQGLESDTQYF. The CDR3, as DNA: TGTGCCAGCAGTTTACAGGGACTAGAGTCAGATACGCAGTATTTT.

The sample holds one count of this clone. This chain links TRBV4-3 with TRBJ2-2; TRBD1 matches at 10 bases. This CDR3 spans 16 amino acids. In germline, CDR1 is LGHNA, CDR2 YSLEER. Germline trimming cut 4 bases from V and 3 bases from J; bases unmatched to any gene: 5. CDR3 in amino acids: CASSPRQGADTGELFF. Written as DNA, the CDR3 is TGCGCCAGCAGCCCCCGACAGGGGGCTGACACCGGGGAGCTGTTTTTT.

This chain uses TRBV4-3 with TRBJ1-1; D is possibly TRBD1 (5 bases). The ends were cut back, 10 bases at V and 3 bases at J, with 30 bases in the middle. The germline CDR1 and CDR2 sequences are LGHNA and YSLEER. CDR3 length: 18 amino acids. For the CDR3, the DNA is TGCGCCACCCCCCTCCCAACGGGACCGAAAAAGGGTGACACTGAAGCTTTCTTT. Encoded protein: CATPLPTGPKKGDTEAFF.

The chain has TRBV7-2 and TRBJ2-4, with TRBD2 identical over 7 bases. Germline CDR1 SGHTA, CDR2 FQGNSA. Trimming cost V 3 bases and J 1 base; bases outside gene matches: 6. CDR3 length: 16 amino acids. For the CDR3, the DNA is TGTGCCAGCAGCTTGGGGCCCGGGGGGGCCAAAAACATTCAGTACTTC. Translated: CASSLGPGGAKNIQYF.

The J gene is TRBJ2-5, the V gene TRBV5-5, with a possible D match to TRBD2 (5 bases). The CDR3 has 14 amino acids. Trimming removed 4 bases from V and 4 bases from J, with 14 bases in between. CDR1 is SGHKS and CDR2 is YYEKEE in the germline V gene (reference sequence). The chain's CDR3 is CASSGLLGRETQYF. In DNA form, the CDR3 reads TGTGCCAGCAGCGGACTGCTAGGGCGAGAGACCCAGTACTTC.

V usage is TRBV29-1 and J usage is TRBJ1-4; D is possibly TRBD1 (6 bases). This CDR3 has 14 amino acids. V was pared by 3 bases and J by 0 bases, with 8 bases between. The germline CDR1 and CDR2 sequences are SQVTM and ANQGSEA. The DNA of the CDR3 is TGCAGCGTTGAGACAGGAACAACTAATGAAAAACTGTTTTTT. Translation: CSVETGTTNEKLFF.

The chain employs TRBV11-2 and TRBJ2-5; D unresolved. The V gene's germline CDR1 is SGHAT and CDR2 FQNNGV. V was pared by 3 bases and J by 5 bases, with 10 bases between. The CDR3 covers 13 residues. The CDR3 loop is CASSFTRRETQYF. The DNA for the CDR3 is TGTGCCAGCAGCTTTACCCGGCGGGAGACCCAGTACTTC.

This clone is a singleton in its sample. This chain links TRBV19 with TRBJ2-7, with no clear D. Trimming removed 3 bases from V and 3 bases from J, with 6 bases in between. CDR1 LNHDA and CDR2 SQIVND come from the germline V gene (reference sequence). CDR3 size: 12 residues. The CDR3 region has the DNA TGTGCCAGTAGTATGTCCCGCTACGAGCAGTACTTC. Its protein product is CASSMSRYEQYF.

CDR3 in DNA: TGTGCCAGCACTACCCCGGGACAGGGGTTTTTCGAGAACACTGAAGCTTTCTTT. Protein: CASTTPGQGFFENTEAFF. The J gene is TRBJ1-1, the V gene TRBV28; 10 nucleotides line up with TRBD1. The CDR3 extends over 18 amino acids. After removal of 7 bases from V and 1 base from J, the junction contained 15 bases not matched to a gene. Germline assignment: CDR1 MDHEN and CDR2 SYDVKM.

The chain uses TRBV7-6 and TRBJ2-3, with D perhaps matching TRBD1 (7 bases). The germline V and J ends were trimmed by 5 bases and 4 bases, with 16 bases remaining between them. CDR3 size: 15 residues. Germline loops: CDR1 SGHVS, CDR2 FNYEAQ. The CDR3 sequence: CASSPRGALADTQYF. The DNA of the CDR3 is TGTGCCAGCAGCCCCAGGGGGGCGTTGGCAGATACGCAGTATTTT.

The rearrangement uses TRBV5-6 and TRBJ1-2; D not certain. The germline V gene has CDR1 SGHDT and CDR2 YYEEEE. The CDR3 has 12 amino acids. V was shortened by 6 bases and J by 4 bases, with 10 bases between the two germline ends. DNA of the CDR3: TGTGCCAGCACCTCGGAGGCCTATGGCTACACCTTC. It specifies CASTSEAYGYTF.

The gene calls are TRBV5-1 and TRBJ2-3; 9 bases fit TRBD2. The CDR3 spans 16 residues. V lost 1 base to trimming and J lost 2 bases; unmatched junction nucleotides: 5. The germline gives CDR1 SGHRS, CDR2 YFSETQ. In DNA, the CDR3 is TGCGCCAGCAGCTTGTTCGCGGGAGGGTCCACAGATACGCAGTATTTT. Encoded protein: CASSLFAGGSTDTQYF.

The rearrangement uses TRBV11-2 and TRBJ2-7; 7 bases fit TRBD2. The CDR3 extends over 14 amino acids. Trimming cost V 6 bases and J 4 bases; bases outside gene matches: 9. Germline assignment: CDR1 SGHAT and CDR2 FQNNGV. The CDR3 loop is CASSRAGTTYEQYF. The CDR3 nucleotides are TGTGCCAGCAGTCGCGCCGGGACTACATACGAGCAGTACTTC. The full variable domain, rest sourced from reference TRBV11-2 and TRBJ2-7, is EAGVAQSPRYKIIEKRQSVAFWCNPISGHATLYWYQQILGQGPKLLIQFQNNGVVDDSQLPKDRFSAERLKGVDSTLKIQPAKLEDSAVYLCASSRAGTTYEQYFGPGTRLTVT.

The rearrangement uses TRBV7-9 and TRBJ1-4; 10 bases align to TRBD1. CDR3 length equals 14 residues. The V gene's germline CDR1 is SEHNR and CDR2 FQNEAQ (reference sequence). V was clipped by 5 bases and J by 7 bases; unmatched bases: 4. In DNA form, the CDR3 reads TGTGCCAGCAGCACGACAGGGGGCTTTGAAAAACTGTTTTTT. Encoded protein: CASSTTGGFEKLFF.

The chain carries TRBV2 and TRBJ2-5, with D unresolved. The germline gives CDR1 SNHLY, CDR2 FYNNEI. Trimming took off 8 bases at V and 4 bases at J, with 17 bases between the two ends. The CDR3 is made up of 14 amino acids. CDR3 loop: CASRTVGRLETQYF. CDR3 nucleotides: TGTGCCAGCCGAACGGTTGGAAGGTTAGAGACCCAGTACTTC.

The chain links TRBV7-8 to TRBJ2-3, with D unresolved. The germline V and J ends were trimmed by 5 bases and 4 bases, with 13 bases remaining between them. Germline CDR1 SGHVS, CDR2 FQNEAQ. The CDR3 consists of 14 residues. CDR3 protein: CASSQDTGADTQYF. The CDR3 nucleotides read TGTGCCAGCAGCCAAGACACGGGTGCAGATACGCAGTATTTT.

This clone showed up just once. The chain's CDR3 is CASSLGSGGDNYGYTF. CDR3 sequence (DNA): TGTGCCAGCAGCTTAGGATCGGGCGGGGATAACTATGGCTACACCTTC. The chain joins TRBV7-9 to TRBJ1-2; D is ambiguous. The CDR3 length is 16 residues. Germline V lookup: CDR1 SEHNR, CDR2 FQNEAQ (reference sequence). Between the trimmed V and J ends, which lost 1 base and 1 base, there was a span of 13 bases.

The rearrangement links TRBV27 to TRBJ2-5, with 12 bases that match TRBD2. V shed 5 bases and J 5 bases; nucleotides not matched to a gene: 9. CDR3 length: 16 amino acids. In germline, CDR1 is MNHEY, CDR2 SMNVEV (reference sequence). DNA of the CDR3: TGTGCCAGCAGTACGGGACTAGCGGGCTATTTGGAGACCCAGTACTTC. Encoded protein: CASSTGLAGYLETQYF.

The V and J genes are TRBV6-1 and TRBJ2-2; tentative D call: TRBD1 (6 bases). The V gene lost 1 base and the J gene lost 1 base, with 10 bases spanning the gap. CDR1 and CDR2 from the germline V gene are MNHNS and SASEGT. This CDR3 comprises 16 residues. The CDR3 DNA sequence: TGTGCCAGCAGTGAAGAGCTCAGGGGGAACACCGGGGAGCTGTTTTTT. Encoded protein: CASSEELRGNTGELFF.

This rearrangement joins TRBV11-1 to TRBJ2-7; D is uncertain. The CDR3 runs to 12 residues. Germline loops: CDR1 SGHAT, CDR2 FQDESV (reference sequence). V dropped 3 bases and J dropped 7 bases, with 10 bases sitting between them. CDR3 nucleotide sequence: TGTGCCAGCAGCTTGGGCTTTCAGGAGCAGTACTTC. Translating gives CASSLGFQEQYF.

The genes are TRBV28 and TRBJ1-1; D might be TRBD1 (6 bases). Germline V gene data show CDR1 as MDHEN and CDR2 as SYDVKM. This CDR3 is built from 14 residues. Deletions cut 6 bases from V and 1 base from J, with 12 bases between. CDR3: CASRSGTRNTEAFF. The DNA of the CDR3 is TGTGCCAGCAGGTCCGGGACACGGAACACTGAAGCTTTCTTT.

This clone was seen more than once but under ten times. The CDR3 region is CASSLASPYEQYF. CDR3 bases: TGTGCCAGCAGTTTAGCCTCGCCCTACGAGCAGTACTTC. The chain carries TRBV28 and TRBJ2-7; D unresolved. V lost 2 bases, J lost 2 bases, and 7 bases lay in between. This CDR3 has 13 amino acids. Germline CDR1 MDHEN, CDR2 SYDVKM.